This TCR beta chain stems from a study of cytomegalovirus exposure and HLA in healthy donors. As for the study in general: Early on, a data release was issued that held approximately 92 million unique TCRs from HLA-typed donors. Study results and caveats: In a later analysis, common viral pathogens appeared linked to several of the most significant clusters. The study recorded about 150 TCR beta chains that were cytomegalovirus-associated.

Worth noting for this clone: What it binds is not known. The same CDR3 is also encoded by other DNA sequences in this sample.

It was with 60 Vbeta and 13 Jbeta primers that the PCR ran. Method: immunoSEQ multiplex PCR; TCRdb's copy keeps in-frame clones and lacks some. The data hold some 170,000 clones, with roughly four fifths observed a single time. J was trimmed by 0 bases and V by 4 bases; bases with no gene match: 3. Germline-derived CDR1 and CDR2 are SGHTA and FQGNSA. CDR3 length: 15 amino acids. This chain joins TRBV7-2 and TRBJ2-7; 10 bases align to TRBD2. The TCR comes from a man in his sixties in good health and CMV-seronegative. The sample was PBMCs. CDR3 bases: TGTGCCAGCAGCTCATCTAGCGGGAGCTCCTACGAGCAGTACTTC. Its translation is CASSSSSGSSYEQYF.